This is a list of T cell receptor beta chains from one sample in a study of response to subunit inactivated influenza vaccine. TCRdb re-derived calls from the RT-PCR reads in MiXCR, one entry per CDR3 protein. The repertoire holds about 540,000 distinct CDR3 sequences, under 30% seen once, with about 3% in the top ten. This sample was shared with a second study, whose subject was T cells expressing NK-cell markers.

The material was CD4+ T cells sorted from PBMCs, obtained less than 13 days after vaccination. Receptor source: a man aged 50-59 years who received an inactivated influenza vaccine. The CDR3 runs from the conserved cysteine through the conserved F or W. A D gene is named only where the DNA matches it firmly. Not every row has a clone size; where given, it reads once, few, many or a size class.

v_call: TRBV20-1; d_call: NA; j_call: TRBJ2-1; clone_size: many; cdr3_aa: CSASKPVGDEQFF; cdr3_nt: TGCAGTGCTAGTAAGCCTGTTGGGGATGAGCAGTTCTTC
v_call: TRBV20-1; d_call: NA; j_call: TRBJ2-3; clone_size: NA; cdr3_aa: CSAIPGTDTQYF; cdr3_nt: TGCAGTGCTATTCCGGGCACAGATACGCAGTATTTT
v_call: TRBV28; d_call: NA; j_call: TRBJ2-1; clone_size: NA; cdr3_aa: CASRAPKAGYNERFF; cdr3_nt: TGTGCCAGCAGGGCCCCGAAGGCGGGTTACAATGAGCGGTTCTTC
v_call: TRBV7-2; d_call: NA; j_call: TRBJ2-2; clone_size: NA; cdr3_aa: CASSLVVGTNSGELFF; cdr3_nt: TGTGCCAGCAGCTTAGTTGTAGGGACAAACTCCGGGGAGCTGTTTTTT
v_call: TRBV5-1; d_call: TRBD1; j_call: TRBJ1-1; clone_size: many; cdr3_aa: CASSLQGPGNTEAFF; cdr3_nt: TGCGCCAGCAGCTTACAGGGGCCTGGGAACACTGAAGCTTTCTTT
v_call: TRBV20-1; d_call: NA; j_call: TRBJ2-4; clone_size: few; cdr3_aa: CSAGQSMGDIQYF; cdr3_nt: TGCAGTGCCGGACAGTCAATGGGGGACATTCAGTACTTC
v_call: TRBV10-3; d_call: NA; j_call: TRBJ2-2; clone_size: few; cdr3_aa: CAISVRQENTGELFF; cdr3_nt: TGTGCCATCAGTGTCCGACAGGAGAACACCGGGGAGCTGTTTTTT
v_call: TRBV5-1; d_call: NA; j_call: TRBJ2-4; clone_size: NA; cdr3_aa: CASSFEGAKNIQYF; cdr3_nt: TGCGCCAGCAGCTTCGAGGGAGCCAAAAACATTCAGTACTTC
v_call: TRBV6-2/TRBV6-3; d_call: TRBD1; j_call: TRBJ2-7; clone_size: few; cdr3_aa: CASSENRDRREQYF; cdr3_nt: TGTGCCAGCAGCGAAAATCGGGACAGACGCGAGCAGTACTTC
v_call: TRBV12-3/TRBV12-4; d_call: TRBD2; j_call: TRBJ2-5; clone_size: NA; cdr3_aa: CASRPPSGNRETQYF; cdr3_nt: TGTGCCAGCAGACCTCCTAGCGGGAATAGGGAGACCCAGTACTTC
v_call: TRBV4-3; d_call: NA; j_call: TRBJ2-1; clone_size: NA; cdr3_aa: CASSLRVGTSDEQFF; cdr3_nt: TGCGCCAGCAGCCTCAGGGTCGGGACTTCCGACGAGCAGTTCTTC
v_call: TRBV5-1; d_call: NA; j_call: TRBJ2-5; clone_size: few; cdr3_aa: CASSSQGYTETQYF; cdr3_nt: TGCGCCAGCAGCTCCCAGGGGTATACAGAGACCCAGTACTTC
v_call: TRBV5-1; d_call: TRBD1; j_call: TRBJ2-7; clone_size: NA; cdr3_aa: CASSLETGGQQYF; cdr3_nt: TGCGCCAGCAGCTTAGAGACAGGGGGCCAGCAGTACTTC
v_call: TRBV20-1; d_call: TRBD1; j_call: TRBJ2-2; clone_size: few; cdr3_aa: CSAPLSRGSGELFF; cdr3_nt: TGCAGTGCTCCGCTTAGCAGGGGGTCCGGGGAGCTGTTTTTT
v_call: TRBV5-1; d_call: NA; j_call: TRBJ2-1; clone_size: NA; cdr3_aa: CASSLVGVNEQFF; cdr3_nt: TGCGCCAGCAGCTTGGTGGGCGTCAATGAGCAGTTCTTC
v_call: TRBV12-3/TRBV12-4; d_call: TRBD2; j_call: TRBJ2-1; clone_size: NA; cdr3_aa: CASSLALAGGLDEQFF; cdr3_nt: TGTGCCAGCAGTTTAGCCCTAGCGGGAGGTTTGGATGAGCAGTTCTTC
v_call: TRBV5-1; d_call: TRBD2; j_call: TRBJ2-2; clone_size: few; cdr3_aa: CASSTRTSGGSATGELFF; cdr3_nt: TGCGCCAGCAGCACCCGGACTAGCGGGGGCTCTGCCACCGGGGAGCTGTTTTTT
v_call: TRBV7-9; d_call: TRBD2; j_call: TRBJ2-1; clone_size: few; cdr3_aa: CASSLGTSGLNNEQFF; cdr3_nt: TGTGCCAGCAGCTTAGGGACTAGCGGGCTTAACAATGAGCAGTTCTTC
v_call: TRBV6-2/TRBV6-3; d_call: NA; j_call: TRBJ2-1; clone_size: NA; cdr3_aa: CASRNGSPAEQFF; cdr3_nt: TGTGCCAGCAGGAATGGGTCACCGGCTGAGCAGTTCTTC